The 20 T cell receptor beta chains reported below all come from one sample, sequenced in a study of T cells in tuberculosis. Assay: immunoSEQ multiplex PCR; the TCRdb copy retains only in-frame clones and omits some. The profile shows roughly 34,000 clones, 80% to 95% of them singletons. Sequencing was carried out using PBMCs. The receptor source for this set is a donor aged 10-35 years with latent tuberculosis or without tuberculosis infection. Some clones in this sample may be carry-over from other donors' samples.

The DNA for the CDR3 is TGCGCCAGCAGCCAGACTAGCGGGAGCGGTTACGAGCAGTACTTC. Amino acids: CASSQTSGSGYEQYF. The V and J genes are TRBV4-1 and TRBJ2-7; 12 bases match TRBD2. Trimming at V came to 3 bases and at J to 4 bases, leaving 4 bases not matched to a gene. Looked up from germline, CDR1 is MGHRA and CDR2 is YSYEKL. The CDR3 consists of 15 residues.

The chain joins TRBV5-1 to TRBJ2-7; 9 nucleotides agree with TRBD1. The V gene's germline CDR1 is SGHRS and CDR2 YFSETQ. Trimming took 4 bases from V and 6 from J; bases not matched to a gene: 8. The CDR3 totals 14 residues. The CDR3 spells CASSHTGGSSEQYF. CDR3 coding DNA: TGCGCCAGCAGCCACACAGGGGGCTCAAGCGAGCAGTACTTC.

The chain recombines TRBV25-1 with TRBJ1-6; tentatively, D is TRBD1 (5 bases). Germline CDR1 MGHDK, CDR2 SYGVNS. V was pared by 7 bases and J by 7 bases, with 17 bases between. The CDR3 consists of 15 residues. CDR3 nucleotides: TGTGCCAGCACCCTCCACCAGGGTACCAATTCACCCCTCCACTTT. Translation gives CASTLHQGTNSPLHF.

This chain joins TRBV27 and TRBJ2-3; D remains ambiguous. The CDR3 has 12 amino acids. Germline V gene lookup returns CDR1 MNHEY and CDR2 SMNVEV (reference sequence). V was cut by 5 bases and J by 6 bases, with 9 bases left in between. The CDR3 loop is CASSPRSDTQYF. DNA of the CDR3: TGTGCCAGCAGTCCCCGTTCGGATACGCAGTATTTT.

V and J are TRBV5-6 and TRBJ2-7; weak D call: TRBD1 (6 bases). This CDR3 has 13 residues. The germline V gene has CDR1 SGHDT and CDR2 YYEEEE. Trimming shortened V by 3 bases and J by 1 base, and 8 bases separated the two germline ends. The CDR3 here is CASSSTGSYEQYF. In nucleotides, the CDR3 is TGTGCCAGCAGCTCAACAGGGTCCTACGAGCAGTACTTC. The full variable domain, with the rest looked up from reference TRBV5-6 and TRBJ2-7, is DAGVTQSPTHLIKTRGQQVTLRCSPKSGHDTVSWYQQALGQGPQFIFQYYEEEERQRGNFPDRFSGHQFPNYSSELNVNALLLGDSALYLCASSSTGSYEQYFGPGTRLTVT.

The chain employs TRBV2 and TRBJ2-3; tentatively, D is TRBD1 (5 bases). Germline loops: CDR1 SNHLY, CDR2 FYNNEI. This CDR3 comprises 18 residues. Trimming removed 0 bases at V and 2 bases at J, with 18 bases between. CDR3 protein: CASSEALRTLGSTDTQYF. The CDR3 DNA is TGTGCCAGCAGTGAAGCGCTTCGGACACTTGGGTCCACAGATACGCAGTATTTT.

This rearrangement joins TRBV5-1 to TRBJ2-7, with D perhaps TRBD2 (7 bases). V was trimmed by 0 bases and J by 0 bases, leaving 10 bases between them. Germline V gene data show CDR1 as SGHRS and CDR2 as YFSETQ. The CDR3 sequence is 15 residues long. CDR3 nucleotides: TGCGCCAGCAGCTTGGAGGCGGGGGCCTCCTACGAGCAGTACTTC. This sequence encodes CASSLEAGASYEQYF.

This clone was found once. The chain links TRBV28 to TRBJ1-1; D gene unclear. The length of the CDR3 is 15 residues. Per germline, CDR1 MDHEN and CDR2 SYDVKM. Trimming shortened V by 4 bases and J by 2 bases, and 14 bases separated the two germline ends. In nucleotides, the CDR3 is TGTGCCAGCAGTTCCGTCCAGAGGGATAACACTGAAGCTTTCTTT. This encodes CASSSVQRDNTEAFF.

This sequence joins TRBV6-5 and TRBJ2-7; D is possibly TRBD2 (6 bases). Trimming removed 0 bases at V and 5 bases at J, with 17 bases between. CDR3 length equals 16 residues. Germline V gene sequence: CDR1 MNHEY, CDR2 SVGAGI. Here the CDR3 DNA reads TGTGCCAGCAGTTACTCGAGCCAGGTCGGAGGGGACGAGCAGTACTTC. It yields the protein CASSYSSQVGGDEQYF.

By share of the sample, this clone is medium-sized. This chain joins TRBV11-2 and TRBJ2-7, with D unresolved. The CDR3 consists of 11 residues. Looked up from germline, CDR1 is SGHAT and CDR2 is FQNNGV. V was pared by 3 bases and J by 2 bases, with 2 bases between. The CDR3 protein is CASSFTYEQYF. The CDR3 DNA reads TGTGCCAGCAGCTTCACCTACGAGCAGTACTTC.

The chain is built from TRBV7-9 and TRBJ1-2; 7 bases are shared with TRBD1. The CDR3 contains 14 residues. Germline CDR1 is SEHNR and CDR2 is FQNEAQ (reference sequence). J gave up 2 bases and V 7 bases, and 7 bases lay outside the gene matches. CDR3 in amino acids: CASTPVDRNYGYTF. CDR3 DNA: TGTGCCAGCACCCCCGTGGACAGGAACTATGGCTACACCTTC.

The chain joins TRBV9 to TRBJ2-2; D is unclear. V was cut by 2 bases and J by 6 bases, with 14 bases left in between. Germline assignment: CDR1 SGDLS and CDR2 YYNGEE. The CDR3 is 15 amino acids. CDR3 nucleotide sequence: TGTGCCAGCAGCGTCAGAGGTCTAGGTCCCGGGGAGCTGTTTTTT. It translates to CASSVRGLGPGELFF.

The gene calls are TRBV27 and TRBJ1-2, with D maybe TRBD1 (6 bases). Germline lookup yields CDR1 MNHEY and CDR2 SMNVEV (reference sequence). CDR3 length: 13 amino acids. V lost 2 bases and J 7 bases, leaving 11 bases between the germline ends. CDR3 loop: CASSLEQGSGYTF. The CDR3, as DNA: TGTGCCAGCAGTTTAGAACAGGGTAGTGGCTACACCTTC.

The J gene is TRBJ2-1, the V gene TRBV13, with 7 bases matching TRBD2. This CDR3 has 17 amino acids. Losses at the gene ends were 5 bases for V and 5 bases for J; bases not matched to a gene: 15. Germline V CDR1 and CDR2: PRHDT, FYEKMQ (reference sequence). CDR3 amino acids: CASSARDYSNPNNEQFF. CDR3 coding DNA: TGTGCCAGCAGCGCGCGGGACTACTCCAACCCTAACAATGAGCAGTTCTTC. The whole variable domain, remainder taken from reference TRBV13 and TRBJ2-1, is AAGVIQSPRHLIKEKRETATLKCYPIPRHDTVYWYQQGPGQDPQFLISFYEKMQSDKGSIPDRFSAQQFSDYHSELNMSSLELGDSALYFCASSARDYSNPNNEQFFGPGTRLTVL.

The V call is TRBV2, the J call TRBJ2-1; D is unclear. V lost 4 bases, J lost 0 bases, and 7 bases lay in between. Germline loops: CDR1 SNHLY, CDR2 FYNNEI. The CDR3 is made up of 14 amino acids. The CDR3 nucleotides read TGTGCCAGCAGTGGAGGTAACTCCTACAATGAGCAGTTCTTC. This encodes CASSGGNSYNEQFF.

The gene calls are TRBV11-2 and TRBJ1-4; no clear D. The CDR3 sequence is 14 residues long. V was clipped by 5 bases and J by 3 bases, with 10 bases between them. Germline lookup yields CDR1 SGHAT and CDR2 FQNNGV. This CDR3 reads CASSRTGANEKLFF. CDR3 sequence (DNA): TGTGCCAGCAGCCGGACCGGGGCTAATGAAAAACTGTTTTTT.

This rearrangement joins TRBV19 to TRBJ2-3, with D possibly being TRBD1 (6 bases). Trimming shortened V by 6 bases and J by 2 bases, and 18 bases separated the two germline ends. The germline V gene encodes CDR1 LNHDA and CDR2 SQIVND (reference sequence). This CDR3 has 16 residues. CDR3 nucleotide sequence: TGTGCCAGTAGCCCTTACGGACAGTTTACCACAGATACGCAGTATTTT. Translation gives CASSPYGQFTTDTQYF. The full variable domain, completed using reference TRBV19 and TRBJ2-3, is DGGITQSPKYLFRKEGQNVTLSCEQNLNHDAMYWYRQDPGQGLRLIYYSQIVNDFQKGDIAEGYSVSREKKESFPLTVTSAQKNPTAFYLCASSPYGQFTTDTQYFGPGTRLTVL.

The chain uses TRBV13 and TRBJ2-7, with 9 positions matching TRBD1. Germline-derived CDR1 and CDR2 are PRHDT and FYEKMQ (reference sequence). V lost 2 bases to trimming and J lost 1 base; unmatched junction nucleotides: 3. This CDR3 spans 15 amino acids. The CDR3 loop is CASSLSGTGSYEQYF. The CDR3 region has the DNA TGTGCCAGCAGCTTATCCGGGACAGGGTCCTACGAGCAGTACTTC.

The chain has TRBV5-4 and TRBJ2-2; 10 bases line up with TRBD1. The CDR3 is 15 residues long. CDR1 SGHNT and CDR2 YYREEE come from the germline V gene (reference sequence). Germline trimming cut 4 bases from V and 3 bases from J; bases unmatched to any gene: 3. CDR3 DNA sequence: TGTGCCAGCAGCCGCGGGACAGGGGACACCGGGGAGCTGTTTTTT. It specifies CASSRGTGDTGELFF.

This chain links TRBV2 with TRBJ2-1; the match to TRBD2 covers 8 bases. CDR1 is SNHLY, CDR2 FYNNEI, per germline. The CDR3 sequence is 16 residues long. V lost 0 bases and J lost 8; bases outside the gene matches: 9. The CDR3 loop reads CASSEAPSGRSDEQFF. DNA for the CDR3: TGTGCCAGCAGTGAAGCTCCCAGCGGGAGAAGTGATGAGCAGTTCTTC. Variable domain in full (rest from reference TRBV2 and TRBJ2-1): EPEVTQTPSHQVTQMGQEVILRCVPISNHLYFYWYRQILGQKVEFLVSFYNNEISEKSEIFDDQFSVERPDGSNFTLKIRSTKLEDSAMYFCASSEAPSGRSDEQFFGPGTRLTVL.